Below are 8 T cell receptor beta chains sequenced from a single sample in a study of T cell repertoires in cytomegalovirus infection. Each CDR3 protein is one row after TCRdb ran MiXCR on the reads. The sample has 150,000 to 200,000 distinct CDR3 sequences; about 30% are singletons. The sequencing input was PBMCs. These receptors all stem from a human donor in good health (CMV status not recorded). Some clones in this sample may be carry-over from other donors' samples.

This clonotype turned up a few times. The chain has TRBV7-6 and TRBJ2-1; 12 nucleotides agree with TRBD2. This CDR3 spans 18 amino acids. From germline, CDR1 is SGHVS and CDR2 FNYEAQ. Trimming cost V 5 bases and J 4 bases; bases outside gene matches: 12. The CDR3 sequence is CASSLLIGLAGRYNEQFF. The CDR3 DNA reads TGTGCCAGCAGCCTACTAATCGGACTAGCGGGAAGGTACAATGAGCAGTTCTTC.

The chain joins TRBV29-1 to TRBJ1-2; no clear D. The CDR3 length is 14 residues. Germline V gene lookup returns CDR1 SQVTM and CDR2 ANQGSEA. V shed 6 bases and J shed 2 bases, with 16 bases lying between them. The CDR3 region has the DNA TGCAGCGTCCCCCCTGGTGGGGAAAACTATGGCTACACCTTC. Its protein product is CSVPPGGENYGYTF. The whole variable domain, remainder taken from reference TRBV29-1 and TRBJ1-2, is SAVISQKPSRDICQRGTSLTIQCQVDSQVTMMFWYRQQPGQSLTLIATANQGSEATYESGFVIDKFPISRPNLTFSTLTVSNMSPEDSSIYLCSVPPGGENYGYTFGSGTRLTVV.

This clonotype was seen a handful of times. The chain combines TRBV7-2 with TRBJ2-5; 7 nucleotides match TRBD1. Trimming at V came to 2 bases and at J to 7 bases, leaving 16 bases not matched to a gene. Germline-derived CDR1 and CDR2 are SGHTA and FQGNSA. The CDR3 is made up of 17 amino acids. The CDR3 here is CASSLFSLRTGSGTQYF. The CDR3 bases are TGTGCCAGCAGCTTATTTTCTCTACGGACAGGCTCAGGGACCCAGTACTTC.

The rearrangement links TRBV2 to TRBJ2-5; no firm D call. Germline loops: CDR1 SNHLY, CDR2 FYNNEI. This CDR3 region has 15 residues. V lost 3 bases and J lost 2, with 13 bases in between. The CDR3 spells CASSDPPERQETQYF. DNA for the CDR3: TGTGCCAGCAGTGATCCCCCTGAGCGACAAGAGACCCAGTACTTC. Based on the CDR3 plus reference TRBV2 and TRBJ2-5, the full variable domain is EPEVTQTPSHQVTQMGQEVILRCVPISNHLYFYWYRQILGQKVEFLVSFYNNEISEKSEIFDDQFSVERPDGSNFTLKIRSTKLEDSAMYFCASSDPPERQETQYFGPGTRLLVL.

Ten or more counts support this clonotype. The chain recombines TRBV7-2 with TRBJ2-7; TRBD2 agrees at 7 bases. V gave up 5 bases and J gave up 8 bases; unmatched junction bases: 12. CDR3 length equals 14 residues. The germline CDR1 and CDR2 sequences are SGHTA and FQGNSA. CDR3 sequence: CASSPGLDLRKQYF. CDR3 DNA: TGTGCCAGCAGCCCTGGACTAGATCTACGGAAGCAGTACTTC. The entire variable domain, with the rest obtained from reference TRBV7-2 and TRBJ2-7, is as follows: GAGVSQSPSNKVTEKGKDVELRCDPISGHTALYWYRQSLGQGLEFLIYFQGNSAPDKSGLPSDRFSAERTGGSVSTLTIQRTQQEDSAVYLCASSPGLDLRKQYFGPGTRLTVT.

The chain combines TRBV11-2 with TRBJ2-3, with 9 bases fitting TRBD2. Losses at the gene ends were 4 bases for V and 0 bases for J; bases not matched to a gene: 8. The CDR3 extends over 17 amino acids. CDR1 is SGHAT and CDR2 is FQNNGV in the germline V gene. The CDR3 loop is CASSSFRLAVSTDTQYF. CDR3 DNA: TGTGCCAGCAGCTCCTTCAGACTAGCGGTTAGCACAGATACGCAGTATTTT.

V and J are TRBV6-5 and TRBJ1-6, with D maybe TRBD1 (5 bases). The length of the CDR3 is 15 residues. The V and J ends lost 6 bases and 10 bases respectively, with 19 bases between them. Germline CDR1 is MNHEY and CDR2 is SVGAGI. In nucleotides, the CDR3 is TGTGCCAGCAGACCCACAGGTTACCAGGGATCACCCCTCCACTTT. Translated, it gives CASRPTGYQGSPLHF.

The rearrangement links TRBV29-1 to TRBJ1-5; TRBD1 is a possible D gene (6 bases). The germline V gene has CDR1 SQVTM and CDR2 ANQGSEA. This CDR3 is built from 12 residues. Trimming shortened V by 7 bases and J by 9 bases, and 16 bases separated the two germline ends. The CDR3 DNA reads as TGCAGCGGGGGACACCGGGAGGGGCCCCAGCATTTT. The encoded protein is CSGGHREGPQHF.